Included here is one T cell receptor beta chain sequence, with context. Germline CDR1 is LGHNA and CDR2 is YSLEER. The CDR3 has 14 amino acids. Trimming shortened V by 1 base and J by 1 base, and 8 bases separated the two germline ends. Tumor or blood genomic DNA was sequenced, with inputs of about 550 ng to 6,004 ng. These data belong to a study of T cells in tumors after PD-1 blockade. Study overall: Blood samples averaged around 110,000 templates (range roughly 24,000-290,000) and 36,000 or so unique clonotypes.

Some clones are missing from TCRdb's copy, which holds only in-frame ones; the method was immunoSEQ multiplex PCR. The sample holds about 33,000 clones, around four fifths seen once. V and J are TRBV4-3 and TRBJ2-7; D is perhaps TRBD1 (5 bases). This specimen consisted of PBMCs, obtained before anti-PD-1 treatment. This TCR derives from a human donor with basal cell carcinoma. This CDR3 reads CASSQVTGSYEQYF. As DNA, the CDR3 is TGCGCCAGCAGCCAAGTTACAGGTTCCTACGAGCAGTACTTC.